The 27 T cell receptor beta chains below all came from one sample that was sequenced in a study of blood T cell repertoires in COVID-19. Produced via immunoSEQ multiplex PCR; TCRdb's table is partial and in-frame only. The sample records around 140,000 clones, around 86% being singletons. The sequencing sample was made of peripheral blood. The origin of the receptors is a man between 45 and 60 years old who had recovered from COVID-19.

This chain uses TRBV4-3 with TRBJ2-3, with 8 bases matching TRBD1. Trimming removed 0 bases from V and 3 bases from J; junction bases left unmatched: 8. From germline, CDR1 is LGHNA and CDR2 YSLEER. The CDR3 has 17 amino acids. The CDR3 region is CASSQDQRDRQTDTQYF. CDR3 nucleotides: TGCGCCAGCAGCCAAGATCAGAGGGACAGGCAAACAGATACGCAGTATTTT.

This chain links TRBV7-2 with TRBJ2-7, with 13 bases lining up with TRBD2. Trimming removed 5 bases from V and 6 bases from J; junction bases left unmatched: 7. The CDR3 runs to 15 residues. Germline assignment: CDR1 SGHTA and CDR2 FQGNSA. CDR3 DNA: TGTGCCAGCAGCCCCGGACTAGCGGGGGCTCGCGAGCAGTACTTC. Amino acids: CASSPGLAGAREQYF. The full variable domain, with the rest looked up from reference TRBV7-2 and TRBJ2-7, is GAGVSQSPSNKVTEKGKDVELRCDPISGHTALYWYRQSLGQGLEFLIYFQGNSAPDKSGLPSDRFSAERTGGSVSTLTIQRTQQEDSAVYLCASSPGLAGAREQYFGPGTRLTVT.

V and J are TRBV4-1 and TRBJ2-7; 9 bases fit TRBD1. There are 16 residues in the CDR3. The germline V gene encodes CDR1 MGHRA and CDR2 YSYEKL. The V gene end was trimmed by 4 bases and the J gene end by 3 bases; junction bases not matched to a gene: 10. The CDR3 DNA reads TGCGCCAGCAGCCCCGTGACACAGGGGGCCCGCTACGAGCAGTACTTC. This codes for CASSPVTQGARYEQYF.

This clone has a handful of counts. Written as DNA, the CDR3 is TGTGCCAGCAGTTGGACAGCACCCAATCAGCCCCAGCATTTT. Protein product: CASSWTAPNQPQHF. The chain couples TRBV6-2 or TRBV6-3 to TRBJ1-5, with D possibly matching TRBD1 (6 bases). The V end lost 4 bases, the J end lost 3 bases, and 10 bases lay between the germline ends. Germline CDR1 reads MNHEY; CDR2 reads SVGEGT. The CDR3 length is 14 residues.

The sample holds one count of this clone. The DNA for the CDR3 is TGTGCCAGCAGCTTAGCGGGACAGGGGATCGCTGAAGCTTTCTTT. Translation: CASSLAGQGIAEAFF. The chain combines TRBV7-9 with TRBJ1-1; 10 nucleotides agree with TRBD1. Unmatched junction bases numbered 4, after V lost 0 bases and J lost 6 bases. The CDR3 is 15 residues long. Germline V CDR1 and CDR2: SEHNR, FQNEAQ (reference sequence).

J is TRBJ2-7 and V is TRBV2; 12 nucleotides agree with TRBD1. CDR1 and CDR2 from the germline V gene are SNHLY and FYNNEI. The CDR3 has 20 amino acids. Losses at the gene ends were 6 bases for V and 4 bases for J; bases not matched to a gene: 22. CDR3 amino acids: CASSYTRGDRGRRIRYEQYF. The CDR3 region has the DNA TGTGCCAGCAGCTACACAAGGGGGGACAGGGGGCGCAGAATTCGATACGAGCAGTACTTC.

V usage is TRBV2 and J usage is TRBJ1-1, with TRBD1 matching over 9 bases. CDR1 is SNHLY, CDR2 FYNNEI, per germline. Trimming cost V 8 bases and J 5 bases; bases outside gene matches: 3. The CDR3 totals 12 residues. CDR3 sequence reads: CASDRGSTEAFF. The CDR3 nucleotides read TGTGCCAGCGACAGGGGGAGTACTGAAGCTTTCTTT.

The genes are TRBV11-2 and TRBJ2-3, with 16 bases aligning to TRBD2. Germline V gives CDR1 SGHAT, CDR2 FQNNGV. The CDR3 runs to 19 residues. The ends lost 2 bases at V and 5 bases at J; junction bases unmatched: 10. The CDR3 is CASSLHQGLAGGPRDTQYF. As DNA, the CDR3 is TGTGCCAGCAGCTTACATCAGGGACTAGCGGGGGGGCCACGAGATACGCAGTATTTT.

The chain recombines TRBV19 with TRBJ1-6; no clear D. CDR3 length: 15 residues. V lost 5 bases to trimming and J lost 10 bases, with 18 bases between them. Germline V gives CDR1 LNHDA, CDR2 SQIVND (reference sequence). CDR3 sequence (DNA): TGTGCCAGTAGTTCAACTGCGGGCGGGGAGTCACCCCTCCACTTT. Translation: CASSSTAGGESPLHF. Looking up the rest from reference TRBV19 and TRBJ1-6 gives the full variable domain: DGGITQSPKYLFRKEGQNVTLSCEQNLNHDAMYWYRQDPGQGLRLIYYSQIVNDFQKGDIAEGYSVSREKKESFPLTVTSAQKNPTAFYLCASSSTAGGESPLHFGNGTRLTVT.

CDR3 nucleotides: TGCAGCGTTGAGGAGCAGGGGGGCACTGAAGCTTTCTTT. This encodes CSVEEQGGTEAFF. The chain has TRBV29-1 and TRBJ1-1; TRBD1 agrees at 7 bases. The junction had 5 bases not matched to a gene; V was cut back by 3 bases and J by 4 bases. This CDR3 is 13 amino acids long. Germline V gene lookup returns CDR1 SQVTM and CDR2 ANQGSEA.

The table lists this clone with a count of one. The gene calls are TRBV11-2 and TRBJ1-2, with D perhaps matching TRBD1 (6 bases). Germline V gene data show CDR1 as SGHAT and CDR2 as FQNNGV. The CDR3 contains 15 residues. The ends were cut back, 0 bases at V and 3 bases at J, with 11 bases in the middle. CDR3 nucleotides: TGTGCCAGCAGCTTAGATGCAGGGGTTGACTATGGCTACACCTTC. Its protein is CASSLDAGVDYGYTF.

DNA for the CDR3: TGTGCCAGCAGCTTGGGGGGTGGGTACTACGAGCAGTACTTC. Protein product: CASSLGGGYYEQYF. The gene calls are TRBV11-3 and TRBJ2-7; D may be TRBD2 (6 bases). The length of the CDR3 is 14 residues. V dropped 3 bases and J dropped 3 bases, with 12 bases sitting between them. The germline V gene encodes CDR1 SGHNT and CDR2 YENEEA.

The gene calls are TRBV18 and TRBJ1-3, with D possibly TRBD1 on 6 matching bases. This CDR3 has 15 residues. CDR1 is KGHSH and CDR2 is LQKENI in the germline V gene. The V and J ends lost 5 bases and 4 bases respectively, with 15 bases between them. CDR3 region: CASSWDTPAGNTIYF. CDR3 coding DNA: TGTGCCAGCTCATGGGACACCCCGGCAGGAAACACCATATATTTT.

Here the CDR3 reads CASSLAPGNTEAFF. The CDR3 region has the DNA TGTGCCAGCAGCTTGGCTCCGGGTAACACTGAAGCTTTCTTT. The rearrangement links TRBV5-6 to TRBJ1-1; D is unclear. Germline assignment: CDR1 SGHDT and CDR2 YYEEEE. Trimming removed 0 bases from V and 2 bases from J, with 8 bases in between. There are 14 residues in the CDR3.

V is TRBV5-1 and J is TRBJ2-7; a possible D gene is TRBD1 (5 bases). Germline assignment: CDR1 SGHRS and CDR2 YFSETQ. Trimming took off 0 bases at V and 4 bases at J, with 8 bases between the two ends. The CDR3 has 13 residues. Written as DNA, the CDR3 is TGCGCCAGCAGCTTGGGGGGCGAGTACGAGCAGTACTTC. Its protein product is CASSLGGEYEQYF.

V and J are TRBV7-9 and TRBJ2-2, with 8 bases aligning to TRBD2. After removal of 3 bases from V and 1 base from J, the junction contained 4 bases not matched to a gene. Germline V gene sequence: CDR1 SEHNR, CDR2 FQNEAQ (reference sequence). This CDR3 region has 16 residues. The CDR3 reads CASSLASGGNTGELFF. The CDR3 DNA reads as TGTGCCAGCAGCTTGGCGAGCGGGGGGAACACCGGGGAGCTGTTTTTT.

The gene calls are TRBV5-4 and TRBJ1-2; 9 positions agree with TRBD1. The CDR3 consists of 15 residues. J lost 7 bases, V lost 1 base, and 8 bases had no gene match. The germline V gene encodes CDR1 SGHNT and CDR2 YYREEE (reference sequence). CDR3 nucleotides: TGTGCCAGCAGCTTGCAGGACAGGGGACGGTCTGGCTACACCTTC. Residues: CASSLQDRGRSGYTF.

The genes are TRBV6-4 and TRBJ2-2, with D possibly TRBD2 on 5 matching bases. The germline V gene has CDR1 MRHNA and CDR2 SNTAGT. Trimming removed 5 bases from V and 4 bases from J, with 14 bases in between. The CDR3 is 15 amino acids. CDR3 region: CASSKSGIFTGELFF. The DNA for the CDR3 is TGTGCCAGCAGTAAGTCCGGGATTTTCACCGGGGAGCTGTTTTTT.

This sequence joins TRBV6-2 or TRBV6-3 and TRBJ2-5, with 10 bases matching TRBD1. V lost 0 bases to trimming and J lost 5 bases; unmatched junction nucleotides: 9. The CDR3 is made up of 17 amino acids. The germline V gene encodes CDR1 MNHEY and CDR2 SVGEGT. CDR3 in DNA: TGTGCCAGCAGTTACTCCCTGTTGACAGGGGGCGGGGAGACCCAGTACTTC. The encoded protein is CASSYSLLTGGGETQYF.

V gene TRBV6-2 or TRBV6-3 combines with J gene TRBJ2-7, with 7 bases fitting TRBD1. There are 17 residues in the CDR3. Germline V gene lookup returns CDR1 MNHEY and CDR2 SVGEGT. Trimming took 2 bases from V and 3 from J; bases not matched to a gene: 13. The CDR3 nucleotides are TGTGCCAGCAGTTACCCCCCCGGGCAGGGGGTTTTCTACGAGCAGTACTTC. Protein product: CASSYPPGQGVFYEQYF.

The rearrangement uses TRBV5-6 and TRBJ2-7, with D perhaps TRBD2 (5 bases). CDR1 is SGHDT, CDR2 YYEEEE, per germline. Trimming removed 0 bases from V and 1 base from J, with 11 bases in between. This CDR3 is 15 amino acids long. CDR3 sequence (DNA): TGTGCCAGCAGCTTGGTGCCAGCGGAATCCTACGAGCAGTACTTC. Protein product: CASSLVPAESYEQYF.

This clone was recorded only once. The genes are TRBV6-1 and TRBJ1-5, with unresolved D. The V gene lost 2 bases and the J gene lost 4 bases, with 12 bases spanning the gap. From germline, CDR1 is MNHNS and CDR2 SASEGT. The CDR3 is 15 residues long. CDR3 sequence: CASSENRAGNQPQHF. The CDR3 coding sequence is TGTGCCAGCAGTGAAAACAGAGCGGGTAATCAGCCCCAGCATTTT.

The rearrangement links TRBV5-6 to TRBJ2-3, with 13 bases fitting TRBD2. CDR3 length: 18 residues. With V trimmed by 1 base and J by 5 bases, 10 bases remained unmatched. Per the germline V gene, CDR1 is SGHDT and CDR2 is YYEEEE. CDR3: CASSLFTSGGVREDTQYF. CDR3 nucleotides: TGTGCCAGCAGCTTGTTTACTAGCGGGGGGGTTCGGGAAGATACGCAGTATTTT.

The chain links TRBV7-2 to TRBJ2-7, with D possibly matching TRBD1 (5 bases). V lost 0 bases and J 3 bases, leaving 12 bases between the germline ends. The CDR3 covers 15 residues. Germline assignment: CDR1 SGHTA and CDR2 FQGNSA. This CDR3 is CASSLAVAGHYEQYF. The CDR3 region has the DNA TGTGCCAGCAGCTTAGCGGTGGCAGGGCACTACGAGCAGTACTTC.

The CDR3 sequence: CASSQEGGGSVSEQFF. Here the CDR3 DNA reads TGCGCCAGCAGCCAAGAGGGGGGGGGCTCGGTAAGTGAGCAGTTCTTC. This sequence joins TRBV4-1 and TRBJ2-1; weak D call: TRBD2 (7 bases). The CDR3 is 16 amino acids. Germline values: CDR1 MGHRA, CDR2 YSYEKL. The germline V and J ends were trimmed by 0 bases and 9 bases, with 18 bases remaining between them.

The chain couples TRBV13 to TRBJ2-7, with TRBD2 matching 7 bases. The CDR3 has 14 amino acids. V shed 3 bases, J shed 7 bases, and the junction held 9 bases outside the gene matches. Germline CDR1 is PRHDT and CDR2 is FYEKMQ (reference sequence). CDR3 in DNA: TGTGCCAGCAGCTTCGGGACGGGAGGTCGGGAGCAGTACTTC. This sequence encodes CASSFGTGGREQYF.

This CDR3 reads CASSNRGQGTEAFF. The DNA for the CDR3 is TGTGCCAGCAGTAACAGGGGGCAGGGCACTGAAGCTTTCTTT. The chain couples TRBV6-5 to TRBJ1-1; TRBD1 aligns across 9 bases. Germline V gene sequence: CDR1 MNHEY, CDR2 SVGAGI. The CDR3 has 14 residues. V lost 5 bases to trimming and J lost 4 bases; unmatched junction nucleotides: 5.